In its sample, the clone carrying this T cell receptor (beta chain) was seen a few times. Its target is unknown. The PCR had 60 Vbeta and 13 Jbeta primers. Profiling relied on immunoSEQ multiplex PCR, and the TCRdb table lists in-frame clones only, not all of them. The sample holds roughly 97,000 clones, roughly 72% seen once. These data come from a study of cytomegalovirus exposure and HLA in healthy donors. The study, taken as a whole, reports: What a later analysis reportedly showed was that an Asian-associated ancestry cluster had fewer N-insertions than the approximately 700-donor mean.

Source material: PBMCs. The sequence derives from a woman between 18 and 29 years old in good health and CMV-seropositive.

The CDR3 loop is CASSWDRVNEQFF. CDR3 sequence (DNA): TGCGCCAGCAGCTGGGACAGGGTCAATGAGCAGTTCTTC. V and J are TRBV5-1 and TRBJ2-1; the match to TRBD1 covers 9 bases. J gave up 6 bases and V 3 bases, and 1 base lay outside the gene matches. This CDR3 region has 13 residues. The germline V gene encodes CDR1 SGHRS and CDR2 YFSETQ.